A single sample gave rise to the 10 T cell receptor beta chains below, sequenced in a study of blood T cell repertoires in COVID-19. Clones were sequenced by immunoSEQ multiplex PCR, and TCRdb holds only the in-frame ones, with some missing. This repertoire shows about 71,000 clones, 89% found once; its top ten account for roughly 7.6%. Sequencing was done on a sample of peripheral blood. The source of these receptors is a man aged 50 or older with active COVID-19.

The V call is TRBV6-2 or TRBV6-3, the J call TRBJ1-1, with TRBD1 identical over 7 bases. The CDR3 loop spans 12 amino acids. Germline V lookup: CDR1 MNHEY, CDR2 SVGEGT. V lost 5 bases, J lost 7 bases, and 4 bases stayed unmatched. The CDR3 DNA sequence: TGTGCCAGCAGTAAGGGACAGCTTGAAGCTTTCTTT. It yields the protein CASSKGQLEAFF.

The chain combines TRBV9 with TRBJ2-1, with 7 bases lining up with TRBD2. Trimming removed 0 bases from V and 6 bases from J; junction bases left unmatched: 3. CDR3 length: 14 amino acids. From germline, CDR1 is SGDLS and CDR2 YYNGEE. The CDR3 reads CASSVVWGGNEQFF. Here the CDR3 DNA reads TGTGCCAGCAGCGTAGTATGGGGGGGCAATGAGCAGTTCTTC.

This clone came up once. This chain uses TRBV10-3 with TRBJ2-5, with D perhaps TRBD2 (5 bases). The CDR3 length is 13 residues. The germline V and J ends were trimmed by 4 bases and 3 bases, with 9 bases remaining between them. Germline V CDR1 and CDR2: ENHRY, SYGVKD. CDR3 loop: CAISAVGEETQYF. In DNA, the CDR3 is TGTGCCATCAGTGCTGTGGGAGAAGAGACCCAGTACTTC.

CDR3 coding DNA: TGTGCCAGCAGCTTCGACAGGGCGAGGGAGACCCAGTACTTC. Encoded protein: CASSFDRARETQYF. The V and J genes are TRBV5-4 and TRBJ2-5; TRBD1 aligns across 7 bases. This CDR3 comprises 14 residues. The germline gives CDR1 SGHNT, CDR2 YYREEE (reference sequence). V lost 2 bases to trimming and J lost 5 bases; unmatched junction nucleotides: 6.

Notes on this clone: Other nucleotide sequences from this sample produce the same CDR3. This sequence joins TRBV6-2 or TRBV6-3 and TRBJ2-5, with TRBD2 matching over 14 bases. The length of the CDR3 is 16 residues. Germline trimming cut 4 bases from V and 5 bases from J; bases unmatched to any gene: 6. Germline V CDR1 and CDR2: MNHEY, SVGEGT. Here the CDR3 reads CASSSRLAGGLETQYF. The CDR3 DNA follows: TGTGCCAGCAGTTCCCGACTAGCGGGGGGGCTTGAGACCCAGTACTTC.

The genes are TRBV9 and TRBJ2-5; tentative D call: TRBD1 (6 bases). V lost 3 bases and J 4 bases, leaving 16 bases between the germline ends. Germline V gene data show CDR1 as SGDLS and CDR2 as YYNGEE. The CDR3 contains 15 residues. This CDR3 is CASSAQGSAAETQYF. The CDR3 bases are TGTGCCAGCAGCGCTCAGGGGTCCGCTGCAGAGACCCAGTACTTC.

The rearrangement links TRBV4-1 to TRBJ2-5; tentative D call: TRBD1 (6 bases). The CDR3 is 16 amino acids. Germline V CDR1 and CDR2: MGHRA, YSYEKL. V lost 5 bases and J 5 bases, leaving 21 bases between the germline ends. The CDR3 spells CASSSSPRAQGETQYF. The CDR3 DNA is TGCGCCAGCAGCTCAAGCCCCCGGGCGCAGGGGGAGACCCAGTACTTC.

The V and J genes are TRBV4-1 and TRBJ1-4; D is undetermined. The germline V gene encodes CDR1 MGHRA and CDR2 YSYEKL. This CDR3 comprises 16 residues. V shed 2 bases and J shed 0 bases, with 10 bases lying between them. CDR3 sequence (DNA): TGCGCCAGCAGCCAAAACACAGTAGCAACTAATGAAAAACTGTTTTTT. This gives the protein CASSQNTVATNEKLFF.

The gene calls are TRBV5-6 and TRBJ2-7, with 8 positions matching TRBD2. The CDR3 has 15 amino acids. Germline lookup yields CDR1 SGHDT and CDR2 YYEEEE. J gave up 5 bases and V 0 bases, and 7 bases lay outside the gene matches. The chain's CDR3 is CASSLEVGGANEQYF. The CDR3 coding sequence is TGTGCCAGCAGCTTGGAAGTCGGGGGGGCTAACGAGCAGTACTTC.

This clone was counted a few times. The chain links TRBV6-1 to TRBJ1-5, with TRBD1 identical over 9 bases. CDR1 is MNHNS and CDR2 is SASEGT in the germline V gene. The CDR3 runs 15 residues. The J segment lost 2 bases and the V segment lost 3 bases, leaving 2 bases of the junction unmatched. CDR3 nucleotide sequence: TGTGCCAGCAGTGAGAGGGACAGGGGCAATCAGCCCCAGCATTTT. Its protein is CASSERDRGNQPQHF.